This TCR beta chain appears in the sequencing data of a study of T cell repertoires in cytomegalovirus infection. This clonotype was observed at least ten times. Its target is not known. TCRdb itself ran the reads through MiXCR, one entry per CDR3 protein. This sample has some 480,000 distinct CDR3 sequences, with roughly 34% found just once. This CDR3 spans 15 amino acids. The germline V and J ends were trimmed by 5 bases and 3 bases, with 17 bases remaining between them. Germline V gene lookup returns CDR1 SGHVS and CDR2 FQNEAQ. This specimen consisted of cultured PBMCs, obtained from culture after CMV antigen stimulation. The chain carries TRBV7-8 and TRBJ2-7; weak D call: TRBD2 (6 bases). This clonotype was sampled from a human donor in good health (CMV status not recorded). Some clones in this sample may be carry-over from other donors' samples. CDR3: CASSSSGAPFYEQYF. CDR3 sequence (DNA): TGTGCCAGCAGCAGTAGCGGAGCCCCCTTCTACGAGCAGTACTTC.